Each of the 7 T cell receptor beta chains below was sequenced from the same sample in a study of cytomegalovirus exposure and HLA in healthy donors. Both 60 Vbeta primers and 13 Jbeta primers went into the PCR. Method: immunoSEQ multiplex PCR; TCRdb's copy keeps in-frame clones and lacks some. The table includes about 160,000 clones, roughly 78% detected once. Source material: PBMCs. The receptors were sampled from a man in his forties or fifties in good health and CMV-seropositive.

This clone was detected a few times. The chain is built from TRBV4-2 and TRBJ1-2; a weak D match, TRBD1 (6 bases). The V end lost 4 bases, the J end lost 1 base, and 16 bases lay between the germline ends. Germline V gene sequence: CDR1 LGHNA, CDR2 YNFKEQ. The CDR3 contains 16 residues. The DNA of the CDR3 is TGTGCCAGCAGCCCGGTGGACAGCGCGGTTAACTATGGCTACACCTTC. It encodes CASSPVDSAVNYGYTF.

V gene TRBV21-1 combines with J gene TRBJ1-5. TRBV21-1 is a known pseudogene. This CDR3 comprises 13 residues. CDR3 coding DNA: TGTGCCAGCAGCAAATACGGGGGTCAGCCCCAGCATTTT. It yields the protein CASSKYGGQPQHF.

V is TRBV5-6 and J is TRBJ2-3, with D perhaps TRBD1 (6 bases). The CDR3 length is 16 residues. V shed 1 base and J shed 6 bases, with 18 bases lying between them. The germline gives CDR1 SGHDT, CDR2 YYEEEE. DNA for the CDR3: TGTGCCAGCAGCTTGAAGGGGGATTTACTCGCGGATACGCAGTATTTT. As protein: CASSLKGDLLADTQYF. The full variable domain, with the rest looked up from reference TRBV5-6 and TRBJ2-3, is DAGVTQSPTHLIKTRGQQVTLRCSPKSGHDTVSWYQQALGQGPQFIFQYYEEEERQRGNFPDRFSGHQFPNYSSELNVNALLLGDSALYLCASSLKGDLLADTQYFGPGTRLTVL.

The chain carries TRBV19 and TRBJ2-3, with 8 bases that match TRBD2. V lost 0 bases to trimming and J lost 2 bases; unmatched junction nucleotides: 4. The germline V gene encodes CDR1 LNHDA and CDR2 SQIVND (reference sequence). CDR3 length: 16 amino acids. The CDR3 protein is CASSIDGGGNTDTQYF. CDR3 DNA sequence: TGTGCCAGTAGTATAGATGGCGGGGGGAACACAGATACGCAGTATTTT.

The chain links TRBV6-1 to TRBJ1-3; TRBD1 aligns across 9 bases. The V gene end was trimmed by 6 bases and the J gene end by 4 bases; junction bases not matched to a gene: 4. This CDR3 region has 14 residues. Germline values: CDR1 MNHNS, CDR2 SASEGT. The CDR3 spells CASSEQGAGNTIYF. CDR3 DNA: TGTGCCAGCAGCGAACAGGGGGCGGGAAACACCATATATTTT.

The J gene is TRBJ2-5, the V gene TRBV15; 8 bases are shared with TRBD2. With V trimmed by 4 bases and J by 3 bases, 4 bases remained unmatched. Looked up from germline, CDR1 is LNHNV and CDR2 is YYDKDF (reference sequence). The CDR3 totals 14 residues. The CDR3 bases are TGTGCCACCAGCACGTACGGGGGGGAAGAGACCCAGTACTTC. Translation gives CATSTYGGEETQYF.

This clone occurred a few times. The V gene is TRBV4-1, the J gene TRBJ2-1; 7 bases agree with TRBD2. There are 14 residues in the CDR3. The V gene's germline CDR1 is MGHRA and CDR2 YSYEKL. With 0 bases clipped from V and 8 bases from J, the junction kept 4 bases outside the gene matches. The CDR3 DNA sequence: TGCGCCAGCAGCCAAGAGGGGAGGGGCCATGAGCAGTTCTTC. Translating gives CASSQEGRGHEQFF.